Presented here are 20 T cell receptor beta chains from one specimen sequenced in a study of cytomegalovirus exposure and HLA in healthy donors. The PCR made use of 60 Vbeta and 13 Jbeta primers. Clones were read by immunoSEQ multiplex PCR, and TCRdb kept only the in-frame ones, dropping some. Seen in this sample are roughly 40,000 clones; the ten most common clones hold under 5%. Material for sequencing was PBMCs. These receptors all come from a male donor in good health and CMV-seronegative.

The chain couples TRBV10-2 to TRBJ1-2; D is unclear. The CDR3 totals 13 residues. Deletions cut 6 bases from V and 0 bases from J, with 8 bases between. The germline V gene has CDR1 WSHSY and CDR2 SAAADI. CDR3 region: CASSLQANYGYTF. Here the CDR3 DNA reads TGCGCCAGCAGCCTGCAGGCTAACTATGGCTACACCTTC.

J is TRBJ1-3 and V is TRBV6-5, with TRBD1 identical over 7 bases. The V gene's germline CDR1 is MNHEY and CDR2 SVGAGI. The CDR3 has 15 amino acids. Trimming removed 7 bases from V and 0 bases from J; junction bases left unmatched: 6. The CDR3 region is CASTQGIDSGNTIYF. The CDR3 bases are TGTGCCAGCACACAGGGGATTGACTCTGGAAACACCATATATTTT.

The chain carries TRBV12-5 and TRBJ1-1; D is unresolved. Germline CDR1 and CDR2: LGHNT and FRNRAP. The CDR3 has 11 residues. Trimming stripped 6 bases from V and 11 bases from J, with 13 bases between. The CDR3 loop is CASGGPERAFF. CDR3 DNA sequence: TGTGCTAGTGGGGGTCCCGAGAGGGCTTTCTTT.

This chain joins TRBV4-1 and TRBJ2-7; 8 bases match TRBD1. Germline loops: CDR1 MGHRA, CDR2 YSYEKL. V shed 3 bases and J 5 bases; nucleotides not matched to a gene: 6. This CDR3 is built from 14 residues. The CDR3 here is CASSQQDRVDEQYF. The CDR3 DNA sequence: TGCGCCAGCAGCCAGCAGGACAGGGTTGACGAGCAGTACTTC.

The CDR3 DNA reads TGTGCCAGCAGTTACCGTCCGGGACAGGGGCCACTGGGGCAGTTCTTC. Residues: CASSYRPGQGPLGQFF. This chain connects TRBV28 to TRBJ2-1, with 10 bases fitting TRBD1. The CDR3 is 16 amino acids. V lost 4 bases and J lost 12; bases outside the gene matches: 15. The germline V gene encodes CDR1 MDHEN and CDR2 SYDVKM.

The genes are TRBV14 and TRBJ2-5; TRBD1 matches at 8 bases. The end of the DNA fits TRBJ2-7 better, so the J call may be wrong. Germline V gives CDR1 SGHDN, CDR2 FVKESK. The CDR3 contains 15 residues. CDR3 sequence (DNA): TGTGCCAGCAGCGTTCGGACAGGGTTCTCCTACGAGCAGTACTTC. It yields the protein CASSVRTGFSYEQYF.

The chain is built from TRBV5-1 and TRBJ1-2; D is unclear. CDR1 SGHRS and CDR2 YFSETQ come from the germline V gene. This CDR3 is built from 14 residues. V dropped 0 bases and J dropped 3 bases, with 9 bases sitting between them. CDR3 protein: CASSLERADYGYTF. Here the CDR3 DNA reads TGCGCCAGCAGCTTGGAGAGGGCGGACTATGGCTACACCTTC.

V is TRBV4-1 and J is TRBJ2-7, with TRBD2 matching 7 bases. Losses at the gene ends were 1 base for V and 2 bases for J; bases not matched to a gene: 8. The CDR3 totals 16 residues. Germline V gene lookup returns CDR1 MGHRA and CDR2 YSYEKL. The CDR3 sequence is CASSQGGGRSAYEQYF. The CDR3 DNA reads TGCGCCAGCAGCCAAGGGGGGGGGAGAAGTGCCTACGAGCAGTACTTC.

The chain couples TRBV19 to TRBJ1-1, with a tentative D call TRBD1 (5 bases). This CDR3 is 13 amino acids long. Per the germline V gene, CDR1 is LNHDA and CDR2 is SQIVND (reference sequence). Between the trimmed V and J ends, which lost 5 bases and 5 bases, there was a span of 12 bases. The CDR3 nucleotides are TGTGCCAGTAGTCGGGGGGATGGTACTGAAGCTTTCTTT. Protein product: CASSRGDGTEAFF.

This chain connects TRBV7-7 to TRBJ1-3; 9 bases map to TRBD1. The CDR3 runs to 19 residues. In germline, CDR1 is SSHAT, CDR2 FNYEAQ (reference sequence). With V trimmed by 8 bases and J by 0 bases, 17 bases remained unmatched. CDR3 loop: CASPPLPGQGPSSGNTIYF. Written as DNA, the CDR3 is TGTGCCAGCCCACCTCTCCCGGGACAGGGTCCTAGCTCTGGAAACACCATATATTTT.

The rearrangement joins TRBV6-5 to TRBJ2-5; D may be TRBD2 (5 bases). Trimming took off 6 bases at V and 9 bases at J, with 17 bases between the two ends. Germline V gene data show CDR1 as MNHEY and CDR2 as SVGAGI. The CDR3 is 13 amino acids. CDR3 in amino acids: CASRSAGTGAQYF. CDR3 sequence (DNA): TGTGCCAGCAGATCCGCGGGTACCGGGGCCCAGTACTTC.

The V and J genes are TRBV2 and TRBJ1-1; unclear D gene. This CDR3 has 14 amino acids. V lost 3 bases to trimming and J lost 4 bases, with 12 bases between them. Germline lookup yields CDR1 SNHLY and CDR2 FYNNEI. DNA of the CDR3: TGTGCCAGCAGTGACGCTCACAGCAGCACTGAAGCTTTCTTT. Encoded protein: CASSDAHSSTEAFF.

The rearrangement uses TRBV6-1 and TRBJ2-6, with TRBD2 matching over 11 bases. Germline CDR1 reads MNHNS; CDR2 reads SASEGT. V shed 4 bases and J 0 bases; nucleotides not matched to a gene: 2. The CDR3 runs to 17 residues. CDR3 amino acids: CASSALAGVSGANVLTF. In DNA, the CDR3 is TGTGCCAGCAGTGCACTAGCGGGGGTCTCTGGGGCCAACGTCCTGACTTTC.

The chain links TRBV5-6 to TRBJ2-7; TRBD1 agrees at 7 bases. The CDR3 is made up of 15 amino acids. V dropped 0 bases and J dropped 0; count of bases not matched to a gene: 3. The V gene's germline CDR1 is SGHDT and CDR2 YYEEEE. The CDR3 protein is CASSLAGGISYEQYF. The CDR3 region has the DNA TGTGCCAGCAGCTTGGCAGGGGGAATCTCCTACGAGCAGTACTTC.

The genes are TRBV5-4 and TRBJ1-4; TRBD1 matches 7 bases. Trimming at V came to 4 bases and at J to 7 bases, leaving 4 bases not matched to a gene. This CDR3 region has 13 residues. Germline CDR1 is SGHNT and CDR2 is YYREEE (reference sequence). CDR3 loop: CASSTTGFEKLFF. The CDR3 DNA reads as TGTGCCAGCAGCACGACAGGGTTTGAAAAACTGTTTTTT.

The V gene is TRBV5-8, the J gene TRBJ2-7, with 8 positions matching TRBD2. Germline CDR1 reads SGHTS; CDR2 reads YDEGEE. The trim removed 3 bases at V and 6 bases at J, leaving 5 bases unmatched. The CDR3 totals 13 residues. For the CDR3, the DNA is TGTGCCAGCAGCTGGGGGCGGGGGGCCGAGCAGTACTTC. Protein product: CASSWGRGAEQYF.

The chain is built from TRBV7-7 and TRBJ2-1, with D possibly matching TRBD1 (6 bases). With 1 base removed from V and 8 bases from J, the gap between germline ends came to 15 bases. This CDR3 is 15 amino acids long. Germline V gives CDR1 SSHAT, CDR2 FNYEAQ (reference sequence). The CDR3 spells CASSLGSQGSDEQFF. CDR3 DNA sequence: TGTGCCAGCAGCTTAGGCTCCCAGGGGTCGGATGAGCAGTTCTTC. Variable domain in full (rest from reference TRBV7-7 and TRBJ2-1): GAGVSQSPRYKVTKRGQDVTLRCDPISSHATLYWYQQALGQGPEFLTYFNYEAQPDKSGLPSDRFSAERPEGSISTLTIQRTEQRDSAMYRCASSLGSQGSDEQFFGPGTRLTVL.

V and J are TRBV6-5 and TRBJ1-6; 9 positions agree with TRBD1. Germline V gives CDR1 MNHEY, CDR2 SVGAGI. The CDR3 extends over 16 amino acids. The ends lost 2 bases at V and 8 bases at J; junction bases unmatched: 7. The CDR3 here is CASSYGPGQGYSPLHF. The CDR3 coding sequence is TGTGCCAGCAGTTACGGACCGGGACAGGGTTATTCACCCCTCCACTTT.

The J gene is TRBJ1-1, the V gene TRBV6-1; D call uncertain. The CDR3 extends over 13 amino acids. Germline loops: CDR1 MNHNS, CDR2 SASEGT. The V end lost 3 bases, the J end lost 3 bases, and 8 bases lay between the germline ends. The CDR3 protein is CASSELGHTEAFF. For the CDR3, the DNA is TGTGCCAGCAGTGAGCTTGGGCACACTGAAGCTTTCTTT.

The chain joins TRBV19 to TRBJ2-7; 7 bases line up with TRBD1. CDR1 and CDR2 (germline): LNHDA, SQIVND (reference sequence). The ends lost 5 bases at V and 2 bases at J; junction bases unmatched: 3. The CDR3 is 13 amino acids. CDR3 sequence: CASSHDRAYEQYF. The CDR3 nucleotides read TGTGCCAGTAGTCATGACAGGGCCTACGAGCAGTACTTC.